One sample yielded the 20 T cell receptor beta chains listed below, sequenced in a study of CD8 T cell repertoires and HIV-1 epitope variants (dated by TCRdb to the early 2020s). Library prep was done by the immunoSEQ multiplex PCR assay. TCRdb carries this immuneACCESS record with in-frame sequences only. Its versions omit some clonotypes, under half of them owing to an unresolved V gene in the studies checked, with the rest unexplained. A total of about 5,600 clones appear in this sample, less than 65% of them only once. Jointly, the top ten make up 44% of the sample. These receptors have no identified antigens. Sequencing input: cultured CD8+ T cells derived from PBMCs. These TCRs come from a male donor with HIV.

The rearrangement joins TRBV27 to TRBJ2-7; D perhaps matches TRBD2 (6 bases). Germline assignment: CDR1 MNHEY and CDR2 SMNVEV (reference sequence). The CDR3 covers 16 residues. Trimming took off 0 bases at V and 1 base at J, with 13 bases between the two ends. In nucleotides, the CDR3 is TGTGCCAGCAGTTTATCGGAGGGGACTGTATCCTACGAGCAGTACTTC. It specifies CASSLSEGTVSYEQYF.

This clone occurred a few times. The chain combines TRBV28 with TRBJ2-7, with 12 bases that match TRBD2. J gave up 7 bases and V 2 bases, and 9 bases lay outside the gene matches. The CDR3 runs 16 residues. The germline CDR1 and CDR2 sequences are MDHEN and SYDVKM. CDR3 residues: CASSLLLAGGPGEQYF. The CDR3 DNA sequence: TGTGCCAGCAGTTTACTTCTAGCGGGGGGGCCCGGGGAGCAGTACTTC.

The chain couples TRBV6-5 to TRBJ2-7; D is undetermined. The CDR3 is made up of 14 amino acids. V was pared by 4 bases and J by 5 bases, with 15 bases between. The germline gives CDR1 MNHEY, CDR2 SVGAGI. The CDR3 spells CASSSQVWRDEQYF. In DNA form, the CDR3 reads TGTGCCAGCAGTTCCCAGGTTTGGCGCGACGAGCAGTACTTC.

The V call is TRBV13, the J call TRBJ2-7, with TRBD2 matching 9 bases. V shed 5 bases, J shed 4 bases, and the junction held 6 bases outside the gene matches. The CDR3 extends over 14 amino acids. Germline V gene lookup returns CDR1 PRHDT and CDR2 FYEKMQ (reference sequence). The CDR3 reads CASSGSGRGYEQYF. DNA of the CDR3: TGTGCCAGCAGCGGTAGCGGGAGAGGGTACGAGCAGTACTTC.

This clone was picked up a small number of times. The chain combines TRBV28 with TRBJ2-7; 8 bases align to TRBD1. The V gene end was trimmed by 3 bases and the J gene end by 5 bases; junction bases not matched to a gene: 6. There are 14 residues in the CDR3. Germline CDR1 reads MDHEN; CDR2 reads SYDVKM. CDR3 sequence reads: CASSFGQGLNEQYF. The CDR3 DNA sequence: TGTGCCAGCAGTTTCGGACAGGGCCTCAACGAGCAGTACTTC.

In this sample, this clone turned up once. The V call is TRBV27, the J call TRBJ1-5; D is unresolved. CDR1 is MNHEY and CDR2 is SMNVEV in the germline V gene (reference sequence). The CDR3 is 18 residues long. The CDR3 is CAAVEKGERRRADQPQHF. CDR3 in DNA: TGTGCGGCCGTTGAAAAGGGCGAAAGACGAAGGGCGGATCAGCCCCAGCATTTT.

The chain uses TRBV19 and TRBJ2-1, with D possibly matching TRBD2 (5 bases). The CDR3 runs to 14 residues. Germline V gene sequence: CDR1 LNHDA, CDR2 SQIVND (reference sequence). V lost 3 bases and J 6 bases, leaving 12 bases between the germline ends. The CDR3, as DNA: TGTGCCAGTAGTATGGGAATGCTAGCCAATGAGCAGTTCTTC. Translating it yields CASSMGMLANEQFF.

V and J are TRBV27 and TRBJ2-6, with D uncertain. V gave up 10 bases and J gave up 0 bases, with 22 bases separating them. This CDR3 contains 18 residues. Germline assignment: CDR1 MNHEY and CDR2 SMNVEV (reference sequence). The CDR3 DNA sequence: TGTGCCACCCAATCCACAACTACTGCGAACTCTGGGGCCAACGTCCTGACTTTC. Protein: CATQSTTTANSGANVLTF.

The CDR3 reads CASSPGSGRLYGYTF. The DNA for the CDR3 is TGTGCCAGCAGCCCCGGGTCGGGCAGGCTGTATGGCTACACCTTC. The chain carries TRBV7-6 and TRBJ1-2; D not resolved. The CDR3 extends over 15 amino acids. Trimming pared 5 bases from V and 5 bases from J, leaving 18 bases between. Germline loops: CDR1 SGHVS, CDR2 FNYEAQ.

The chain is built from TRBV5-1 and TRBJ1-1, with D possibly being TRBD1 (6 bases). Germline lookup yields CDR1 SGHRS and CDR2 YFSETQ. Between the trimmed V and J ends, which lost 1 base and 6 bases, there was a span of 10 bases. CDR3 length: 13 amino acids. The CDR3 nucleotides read TGCGCCAGCAGCTTGTACAGGGACGCTGAAGCTTTCTTT. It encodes CASSLYRDAEAFF.

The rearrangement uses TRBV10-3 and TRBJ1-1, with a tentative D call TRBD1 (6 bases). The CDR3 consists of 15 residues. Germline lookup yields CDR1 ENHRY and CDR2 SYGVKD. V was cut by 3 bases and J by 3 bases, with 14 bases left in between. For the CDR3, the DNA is TGTGCCATCAGTGATATCCAGGGGCGCGACACTGAAGCTTTCTTT. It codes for CAISDIQGRDTEAFF.

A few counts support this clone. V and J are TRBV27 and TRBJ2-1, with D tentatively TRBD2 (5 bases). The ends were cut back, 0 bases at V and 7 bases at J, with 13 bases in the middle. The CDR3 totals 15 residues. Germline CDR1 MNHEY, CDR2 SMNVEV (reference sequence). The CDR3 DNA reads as TGTGCCAGCAGTTTATCGGGGAGCACTAGTAATGAGCAGTTCTTC. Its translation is CASSLSGSTSNEQFF.

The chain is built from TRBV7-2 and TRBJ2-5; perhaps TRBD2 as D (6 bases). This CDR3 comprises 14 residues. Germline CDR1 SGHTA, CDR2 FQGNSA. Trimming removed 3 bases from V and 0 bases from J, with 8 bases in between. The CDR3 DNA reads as TGTGCCAGCAGCTTTGGGGGGTACCAAGAGACCCAGTACTTC. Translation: CASSFGGYQETQYF. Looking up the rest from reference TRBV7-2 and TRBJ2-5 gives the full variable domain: GAGVSQSPSNKVTEKGKDVELRCDPISGHTALYWYRQSLGQGLEFLIYFQGNSAPDKSGLPSDRFSAERTGGSVSTLTIQRTQQEDSAVYLCASSFGGYQETQYFGPGTRLLVL.

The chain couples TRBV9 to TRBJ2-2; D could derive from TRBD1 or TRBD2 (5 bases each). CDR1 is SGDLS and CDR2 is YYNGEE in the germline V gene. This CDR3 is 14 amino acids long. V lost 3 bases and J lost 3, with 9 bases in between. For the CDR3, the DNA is TGTGCCAGCAGCGCCGGGACCTACACCGGGGAGCTGTTTTTT. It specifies CASSAGTYTGELFF.

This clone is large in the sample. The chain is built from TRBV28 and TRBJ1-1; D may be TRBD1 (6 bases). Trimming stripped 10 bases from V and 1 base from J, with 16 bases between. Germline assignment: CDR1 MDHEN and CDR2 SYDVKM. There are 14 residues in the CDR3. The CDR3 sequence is CATFPTGSNTEAFF. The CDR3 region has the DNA TGTGCCACCTTTCCGACAGGCTCGAACACTGAAGCTTTCTTT.

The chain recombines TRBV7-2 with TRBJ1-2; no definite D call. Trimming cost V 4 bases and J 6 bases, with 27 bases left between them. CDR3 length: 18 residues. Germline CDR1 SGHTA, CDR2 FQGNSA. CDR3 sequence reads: CASSYRPRREAETNGYTF. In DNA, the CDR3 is TGTGCCAGCAGCTACCGTCCTCGCCGGGAGGCAGAGACTAATGGCTACACCTTC.

In DNA form, the CDR3 reads TGTGCCAGCAGTTTACAGGGAGGAGAGACCCAGTACTTC. This encodes CASSLQGGETQYF. J is TRBJ2-5 and V is TRBV5-4, with D perhaps TRBD1 or TRBD2 (6 bases each). CDR3 length: 13 residues. Trimming removed 5 bases from V and 4 bases from J, with 12 bases in between. The germline V gene has CDR1 SGHNT and CDR2 YYREEE (reference sequence).

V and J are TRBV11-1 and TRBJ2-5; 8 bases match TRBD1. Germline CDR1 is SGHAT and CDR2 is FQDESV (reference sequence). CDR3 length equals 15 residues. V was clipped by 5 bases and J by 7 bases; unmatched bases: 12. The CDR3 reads CASSIPRTGMGTQYF. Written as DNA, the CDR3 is TGTGCCAGCAGCATCCCCCGGACAGGGATGGGGACCCAGTACTTC.

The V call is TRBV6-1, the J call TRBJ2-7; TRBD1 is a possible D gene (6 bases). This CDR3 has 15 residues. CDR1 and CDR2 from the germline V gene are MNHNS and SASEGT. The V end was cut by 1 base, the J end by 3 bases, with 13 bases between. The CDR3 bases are TGTGCCAGCAGTGAAGGTACAGGGAGAGACTACGAGCAGTACTTC. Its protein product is CASSEGTGRDYEQYF.

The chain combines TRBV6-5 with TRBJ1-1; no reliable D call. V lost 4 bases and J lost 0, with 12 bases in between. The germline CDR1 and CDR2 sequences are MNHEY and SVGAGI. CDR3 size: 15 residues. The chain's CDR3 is CASSWTFALNTEAFF. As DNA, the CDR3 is TGTGCCAGCAGTTGGACCTTCGCCTTGAACACTGAAGCTTTCTTT.